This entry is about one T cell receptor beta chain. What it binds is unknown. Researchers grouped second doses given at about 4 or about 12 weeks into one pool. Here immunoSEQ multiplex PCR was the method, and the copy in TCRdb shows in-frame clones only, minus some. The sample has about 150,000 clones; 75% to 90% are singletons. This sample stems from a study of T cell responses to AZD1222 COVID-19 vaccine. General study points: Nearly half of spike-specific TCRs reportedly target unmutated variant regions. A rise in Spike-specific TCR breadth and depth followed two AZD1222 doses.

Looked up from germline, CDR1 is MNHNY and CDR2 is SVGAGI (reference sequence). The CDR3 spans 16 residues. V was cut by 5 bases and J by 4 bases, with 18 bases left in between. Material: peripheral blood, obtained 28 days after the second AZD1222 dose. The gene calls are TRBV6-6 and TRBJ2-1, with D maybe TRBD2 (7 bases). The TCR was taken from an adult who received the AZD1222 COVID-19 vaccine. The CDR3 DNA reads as TGTGCCAGCAGTGGGGTGGTGGGAGGGGGTTACAATGAGCAGTTCTTC. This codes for CASSGVVGGGYNEQFF.